The TCR beta chain described here comes from a study of control samples from healthy donors and cancer patients (dated by TCRdb to between 2020 and 2021). The germline V gene sets CDR1 to KGHSH and CDR2 to LQKENI. Trimming accounts for 3 bases at V and 8 bases at J, while the number of junction bases matched to no gene is 5. The CDR3 goes from the cysteine to the phenylalanine over 14 residues. Just CDR3 DNA is preserved here, 42 bases in frame from base 1. Of note for this clone: Its recognized antigen is unknown. The sample holds no much larger clone one base away, and base qualities are not on file.

Libraries were prepared through the immunoSEQ multiplex PCR assay. In its TCRdb copy, this immuneACCESS table keeps in-frame sequences only and misses some clones. Where compared with another copy, unresolved V genes explain less than half of these, and the others have no known cause. For this sample there are 230,000 or so clones; just under 95% appear just once. Roughly 1.6% of the sample lies in the top ten. This TCR was recovered from a man in his fifties or sixties in good health. The sample consisted of blood. The V and J segments used are TRBV18 and TRBJ1-4; 8 central nucleotides agree with TRBD1. This receptor has the CDR3 CASSPPGGLEKLFF. At the DNA level, the sequence is TGTGCCAGCTCACCCCCAGGGGGCCTGGAAAAACTGTTTTTT.